This TCR beta chain stems from a study of cytomegalovirus exposure and HLA in healthy donors. Study observations and caveats: In a later analysis, HLA-associated TCR beta chains were more clonally expanded than equally common others.

CDR1 and CDR2 (germline): SGHTA, FQGNSA. V dropped 2 bases and J dropped 4 bases, with 12 bases sitting between them. The CDR3 extends over 15 amino acids. A multiplex PCR was run with 60 Vbeta primers and 13 Jbeta primers. Sequencing was performed with immunoSEQ multiplex PCR; in TCRdb, only in-frame clones are kept and a portion is missing. The sample holds 65,000 to 100,000 clones, approximately 79% seen once. Samples came from healthy bone marrow donors. This clone was counted between two and nine times. Antigen: not known. The sequence was collected from a female donor in good health and CMV-seronegative. What was sequenced was PBMCs. The chain couples TRBV7-2 to TRBJ1-5; D remains ambiguous. The CDR3 sequence: CASSLRAGENQPQHF. The DNA of the CDR3 is TGTGCCAGCAGCTTAAGGGCCGGGGAGAATCAGCCCCAGCATTTT.